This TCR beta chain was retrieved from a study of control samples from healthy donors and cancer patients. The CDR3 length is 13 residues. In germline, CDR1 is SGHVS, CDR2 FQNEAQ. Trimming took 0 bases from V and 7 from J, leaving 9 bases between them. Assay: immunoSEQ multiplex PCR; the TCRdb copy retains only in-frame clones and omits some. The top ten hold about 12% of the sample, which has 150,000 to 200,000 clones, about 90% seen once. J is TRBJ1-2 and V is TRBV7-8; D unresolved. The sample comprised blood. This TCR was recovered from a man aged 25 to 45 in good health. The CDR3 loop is CASSLASKGGYTF. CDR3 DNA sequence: TGTGCCAGCAGCTTAGCGTCCAAGGGTGGCTACACCTTC.